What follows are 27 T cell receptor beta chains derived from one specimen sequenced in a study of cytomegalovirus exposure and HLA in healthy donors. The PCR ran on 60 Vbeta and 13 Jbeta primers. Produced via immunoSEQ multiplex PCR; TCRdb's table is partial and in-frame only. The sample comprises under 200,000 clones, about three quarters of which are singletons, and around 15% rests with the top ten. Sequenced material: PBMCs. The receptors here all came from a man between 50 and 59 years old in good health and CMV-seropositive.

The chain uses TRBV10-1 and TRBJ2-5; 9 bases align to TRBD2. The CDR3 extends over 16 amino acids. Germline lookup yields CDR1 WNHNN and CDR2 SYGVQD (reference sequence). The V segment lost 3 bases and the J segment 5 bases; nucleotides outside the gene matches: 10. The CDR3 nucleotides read TGCGCCAGCAGTGACTCCGGGCGGGGGGGCATGGAGACCCAGTACTTC. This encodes CASSDSGRGGMETQYF.

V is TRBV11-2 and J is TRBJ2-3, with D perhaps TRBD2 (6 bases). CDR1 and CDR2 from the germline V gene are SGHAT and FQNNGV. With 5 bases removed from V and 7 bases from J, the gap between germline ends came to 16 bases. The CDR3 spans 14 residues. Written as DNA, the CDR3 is TGTGCCAGCAGCCCGGAGGCTAGCGTGTATACGCAGTATTTT. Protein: CASSPEASVYTQYF.

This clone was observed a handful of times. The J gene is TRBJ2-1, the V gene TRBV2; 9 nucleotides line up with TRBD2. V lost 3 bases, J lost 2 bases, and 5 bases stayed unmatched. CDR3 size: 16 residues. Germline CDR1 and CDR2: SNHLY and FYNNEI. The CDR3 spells CASSEWRGGPYNEQFF. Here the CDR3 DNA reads TGTGCCAGCAGTGAGTGGCGGGGGGGCCCCTACAATGAGCAGTTCTTC.

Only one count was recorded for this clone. DNA of the CDR3: TGTGCCAGCAGTGGCTTTAGCGGGGGGGCCGGTTTCTACGAGCAGTACTTC. It codes for CASSGFSGGAGFYEQYF. The chain combines TRBV6-1 with TRBJ2-7; TRBD2 agrees at 11 bases. Germline V lookup: CDR1 MNHNS, CDR2 SASEGT. The V gene end was trimmed by 4 bases and the J gene end by 3 bases; junction bases not matched to a gene: 11. The CDR3 contains 17 residues.

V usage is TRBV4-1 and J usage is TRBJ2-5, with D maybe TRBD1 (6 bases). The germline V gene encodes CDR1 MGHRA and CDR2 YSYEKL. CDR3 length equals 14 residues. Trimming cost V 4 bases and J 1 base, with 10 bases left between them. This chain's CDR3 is CASSPGALQETQYF. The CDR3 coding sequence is TGCGCCAGCAGCCCAGGGGCCCTCCAAGAGACCCAGTACTTC.

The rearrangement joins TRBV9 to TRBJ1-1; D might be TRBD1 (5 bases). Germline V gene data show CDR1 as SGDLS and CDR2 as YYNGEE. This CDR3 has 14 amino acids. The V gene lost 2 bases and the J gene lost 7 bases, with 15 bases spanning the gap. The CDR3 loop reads CASSVASREGEAFF. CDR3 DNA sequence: TGTGCCAGCAGCGTCGCCAGCAGGGAGGGTGAAGCTTTCTTT.

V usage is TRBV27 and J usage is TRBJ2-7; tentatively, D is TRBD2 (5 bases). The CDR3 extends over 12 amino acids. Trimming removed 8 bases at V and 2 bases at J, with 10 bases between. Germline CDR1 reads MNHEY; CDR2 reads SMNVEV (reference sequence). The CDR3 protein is CASGEGPYEQYV. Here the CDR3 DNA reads TGTGCCAGCGGAGAGGGCCCCTACGAGCAGTACGTC.

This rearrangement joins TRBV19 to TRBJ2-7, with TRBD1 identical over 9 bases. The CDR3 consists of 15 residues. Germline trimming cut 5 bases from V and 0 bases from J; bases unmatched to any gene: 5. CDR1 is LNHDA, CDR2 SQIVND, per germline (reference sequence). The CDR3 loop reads CASSGGTGSSYEQYF. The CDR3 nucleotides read TGTGCCAGTAGTGGAGGGACAGGGAGCTCCTACGAGCAGTACTTC.

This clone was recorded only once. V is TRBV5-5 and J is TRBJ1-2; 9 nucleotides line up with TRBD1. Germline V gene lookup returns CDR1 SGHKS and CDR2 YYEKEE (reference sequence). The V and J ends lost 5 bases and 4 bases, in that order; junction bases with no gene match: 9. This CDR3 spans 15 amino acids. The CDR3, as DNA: TGTGCCAGCAGTCCCGAGGACAGGGGTTTCTATGGCTACACCTTC. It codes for CASSPEDRGFYGYTF.

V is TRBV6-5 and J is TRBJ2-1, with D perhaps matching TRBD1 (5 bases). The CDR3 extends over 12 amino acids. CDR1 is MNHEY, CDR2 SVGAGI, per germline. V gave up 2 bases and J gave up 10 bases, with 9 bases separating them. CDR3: CASSYPGHEQFF. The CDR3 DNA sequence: TGTGCCAGCAGTTACCCCGGACACGAGCAGTTCTTC.

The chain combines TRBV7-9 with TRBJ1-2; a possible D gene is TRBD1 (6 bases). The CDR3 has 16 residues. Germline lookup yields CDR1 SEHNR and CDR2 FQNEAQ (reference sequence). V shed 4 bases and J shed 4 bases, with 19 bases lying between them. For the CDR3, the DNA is TGTGCCAGCAGCTCCTCCCCCGGGGTGGGGGCCTATGGCTACACCTTC. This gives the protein CASSSSPGVGAYGYTF.

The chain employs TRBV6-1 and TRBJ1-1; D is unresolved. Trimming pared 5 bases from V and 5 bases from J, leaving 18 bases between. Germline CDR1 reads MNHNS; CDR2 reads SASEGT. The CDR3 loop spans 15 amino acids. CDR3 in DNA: TGTGCCAGCAGTTCCCTCTATCGGGGAGCAACTGAAGCTTTCTTT. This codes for CASSSLYRGATEAFF.

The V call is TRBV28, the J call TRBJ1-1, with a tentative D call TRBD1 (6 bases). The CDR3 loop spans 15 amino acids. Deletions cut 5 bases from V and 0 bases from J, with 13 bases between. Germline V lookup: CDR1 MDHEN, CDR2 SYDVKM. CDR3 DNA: TGTGCCAGCAGTCCCCGGACAGAATTGAACACTGAAGCTTTCTTT. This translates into CASSPRTELNTEAFF.

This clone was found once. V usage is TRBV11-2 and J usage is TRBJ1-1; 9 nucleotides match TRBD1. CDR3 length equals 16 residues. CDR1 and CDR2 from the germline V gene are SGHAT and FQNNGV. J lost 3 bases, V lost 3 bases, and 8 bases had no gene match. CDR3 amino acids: CASSFPTGGVDTEAFF. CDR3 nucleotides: TGTGCCAGCAGCTTTCCCACAGGGGGCGTTGACACTGAAGCTTTCTTT.

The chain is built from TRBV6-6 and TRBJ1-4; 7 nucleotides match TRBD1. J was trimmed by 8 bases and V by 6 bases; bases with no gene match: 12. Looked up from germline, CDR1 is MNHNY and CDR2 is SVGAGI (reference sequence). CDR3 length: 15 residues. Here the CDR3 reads CASRSTGAQREKLFF. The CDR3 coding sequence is TGTGCCAGCAGATCCACAGGGGCCCAACGGGAAAAACTGTTTTTT.

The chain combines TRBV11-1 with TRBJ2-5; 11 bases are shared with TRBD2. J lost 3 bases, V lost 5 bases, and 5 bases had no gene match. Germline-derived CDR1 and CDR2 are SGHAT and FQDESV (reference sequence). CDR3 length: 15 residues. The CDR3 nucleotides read TGTGCCAGCAGCGTATCTAGCGGGGGGAAAGAGACCCAGTACTTC. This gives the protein CASSVSSGGKETQYF.

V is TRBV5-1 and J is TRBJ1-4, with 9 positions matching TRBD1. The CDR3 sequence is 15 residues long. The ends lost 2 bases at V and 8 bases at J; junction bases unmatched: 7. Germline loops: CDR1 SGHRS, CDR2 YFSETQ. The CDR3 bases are TGCGCCAGCAGCTTAGAACAGGGGGCCAAGGAAAAACTGTTTTTT. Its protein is CASSLEQGAKEKLFF. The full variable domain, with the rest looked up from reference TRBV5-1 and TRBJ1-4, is KAGVTQTPRYLIKTRGQQVTLSCSPISGHRSVSWYQQTPGQGLQFLFEYFSETQRNKGNFPGRFSGRQFSNSRSEMNVSTLELGDSALYLCASSLEQGAKEKLFFGSGTQLSVL.

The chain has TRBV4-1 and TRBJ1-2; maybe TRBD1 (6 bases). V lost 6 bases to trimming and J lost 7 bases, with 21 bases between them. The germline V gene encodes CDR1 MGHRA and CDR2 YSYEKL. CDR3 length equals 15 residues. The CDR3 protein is CASRKPFAGEGGYTF. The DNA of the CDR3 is TGCGCCAGCAGAAAGCCCTTCGCAGGGGAGGGTGGCTACACCTTC.

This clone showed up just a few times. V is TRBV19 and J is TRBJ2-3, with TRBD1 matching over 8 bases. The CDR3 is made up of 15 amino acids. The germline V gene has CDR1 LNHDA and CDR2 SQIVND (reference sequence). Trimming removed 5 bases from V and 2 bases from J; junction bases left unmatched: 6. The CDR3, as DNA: TGTGCCAGTAGTGTGGGGACAGGATACACAGATACGCAGTATTTT. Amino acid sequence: CASSVGTGYTDTQYF.

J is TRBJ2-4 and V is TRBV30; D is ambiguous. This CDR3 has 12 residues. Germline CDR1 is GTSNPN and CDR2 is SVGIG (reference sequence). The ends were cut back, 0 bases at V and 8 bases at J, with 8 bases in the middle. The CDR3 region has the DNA TGTGCCTGGAGTGTTAGAGAGGACATTCAGTACTTC. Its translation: CAWSVREDIQYF.

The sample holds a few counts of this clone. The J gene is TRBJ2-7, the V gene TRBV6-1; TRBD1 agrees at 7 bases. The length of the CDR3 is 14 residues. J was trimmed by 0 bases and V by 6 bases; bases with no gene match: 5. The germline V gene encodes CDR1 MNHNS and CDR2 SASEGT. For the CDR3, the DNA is TGTGCCAGCAGCTTGGGACAGAGCTCCTACGAGCAGTACGTC. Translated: CASSLGQSSYEQYV.

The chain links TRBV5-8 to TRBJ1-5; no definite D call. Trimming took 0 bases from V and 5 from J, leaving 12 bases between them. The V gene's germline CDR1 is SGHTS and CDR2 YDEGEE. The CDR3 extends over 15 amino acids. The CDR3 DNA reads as TGTGCCAGCAGCTTGGTGTCAGGCGCGTATCAGCCCCAGCATTTT. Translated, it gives CASSLVSGAYQPQHF.

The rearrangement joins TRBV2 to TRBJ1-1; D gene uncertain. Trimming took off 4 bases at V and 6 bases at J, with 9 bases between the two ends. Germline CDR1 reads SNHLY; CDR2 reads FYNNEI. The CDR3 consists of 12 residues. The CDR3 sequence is CASSVREPEAFF. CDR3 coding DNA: TGTGCCAGCAGTGTAAGAGAACCTGAAGCTTTCTTT.

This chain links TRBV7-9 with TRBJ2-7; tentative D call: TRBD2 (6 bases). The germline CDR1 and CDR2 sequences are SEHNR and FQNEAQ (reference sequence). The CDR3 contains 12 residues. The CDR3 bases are TGTTCCAGCAGCTTGGCGGAGGGCGAGCAGTACGTC. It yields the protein CSSSLAEGEQYV.

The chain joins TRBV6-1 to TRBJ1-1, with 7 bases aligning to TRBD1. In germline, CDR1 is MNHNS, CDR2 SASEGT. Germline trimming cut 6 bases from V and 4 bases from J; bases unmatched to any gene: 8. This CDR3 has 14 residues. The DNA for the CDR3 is TGTGCCAGCAGGACCAACAGGGGTGTCACTGAAGCTTTCTTT. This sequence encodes CASRTNRGVTEAFF.

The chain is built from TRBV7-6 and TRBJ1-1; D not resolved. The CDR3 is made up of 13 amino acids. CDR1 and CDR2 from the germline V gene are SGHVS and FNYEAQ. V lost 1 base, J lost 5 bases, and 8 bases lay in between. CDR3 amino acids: CASSLGLRTEAFF. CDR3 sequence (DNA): TGTGCCAGCAGCTTAGGCCTGCGGACTGAAGCTTTCTTT.

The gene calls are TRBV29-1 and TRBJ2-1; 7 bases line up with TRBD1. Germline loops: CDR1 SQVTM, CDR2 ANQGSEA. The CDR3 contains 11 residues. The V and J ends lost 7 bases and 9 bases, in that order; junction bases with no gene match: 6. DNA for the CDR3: TGCAGCGATGCTAGGACAGGTGAGCAGTTCTTC. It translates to CSDARTGEQFF.